This section outlines one T cell receptor (beta chain) sequence together with its context. This record belongs to a study of blood T cell repertoires in COVID-19. Study overall: T cells, B-cell-depleted T cells, or PBMCs supplied cDNA or gDNA.

Original analysis: Using reference gene primer amplification, nucleated cell counts were estimated. Produced via immunoSEQ multiplex PCR; TCRdb's table is partial and in-frame only. V, J and clone size are taken as reported in that table, and D and trimming were inferred from the DNA itself. The top ten hold 3.5% to 5% of the sample, which has fewer than 180,000 clones, roughly 87% seen once. V dropped 3 bases and J dropped 3; count of bases not matched to a gene: 5. Germline values: CDR1 SEHNR, CDR2 FQNEAQ (reference sequence). The CDR3 loop spans 15 amino acids. The sequence came from an older woman with active or convalescent COVID-19. The chain links TRBV7-9 to TRBJ2-5; 9 nucleotides agree with TRBD1. Sequenced input: peripheral blood. The CDR3 spells CASSFRGQGKETQYF. The CDR3 DNA sequence: TGTGCCAGCAGCTTTAGGGGACAGGGAAAAGAGACCCAGTACTTC.